Each of the 12 T cell receptor beta chains below was sequenced from the same sample in a study of beta chain features in type 1 diabetes. Sequencing targeted expressed TCRB transcripts, as all isolated RNA had been reverse transcribed. Profiled with immunoSEQ multiplex PCR; TCRdb holds only in-frame clones, not every one. The repertoire includes about half a million clones, around 10% of them detected once, and over 0.035% sits in the top ten. The sequenced material came from naive CD4+ T cells from blood. These receptors were obtained from a woman aged 18-29 years in good health.

The sample holds a few counts of this clone. J is TRBJ2-3 and V is TRBV13; 7 bases line up with TRBD2. The CDR3 length is 17 residues. The V segment lost 5 bases and the J segment 5 bases; nucleotides outside the gene matches: 16. Germline V gives CDR1 PRHDT, CDR2 FYEKMQ (reference sequence). CDR3 sequence (DNA): TGTGCCAGCAGCCAGGGATCGACCGGACTAGGCGGAGATACGCAGTATTTT. Translating gives CASSQGSTGLGGDTQYF.

The J gene is TRBJ1-1, the V gene TRBV25-1; 8 nucleotides agree with TRBD1. Germline CDR1 MGHDK, CDR2 SYGVNS. The CDR3 consists of 15 residues. V lost 7 bases and J lost 1; bases outside the gene matches: 8. CDR3 region: CASIDRGGRNTEAFF. The CDR3 DNA reads as TGTGCCAGCATAGACAGGGGAGGGAGGAACACTGAAGCTTTCTTT. Combining the CDR3 with reference TRBV25-1 and TRBJ1-1 gives the whole variable domain EADIYQTPRYLVIGTGKKITLECSQTMGHDKMYWYQQDPGMELHLIHYSYGVNSTEKGDLSSESTVSRIRTEHFPLTLESARPSHTSQYLCASIDRGGRNTEAFFGQGTRLTVV.

This clone was recorded a few times. The chain recombines TRBV20-1 with TRBJ2-1; the D call may be TRBD1 or TRBD2 (5 bases each). The CDR3 totals 11 residues. V was trimmed by 7 bases and J by 5 bases, leaving 9 bases between them. Per the germline V gene, CDR1 is DFQATT and CDR2 is SNEGSKA (reference sequence). CDR3 loop: CSVTGHNEQFF. The CDR3 DNA sequence: TGCAGTGTGACGGGACACAATGAGCAGTTCTTC.

In this sample, this clone turned up a few times. The chain links TRBV7-2 to TRBJ1-6, with D hard to call. This CDR3 comprises 16 residues. Germline-derived CDR1 and CDR2 are SGHTA and FQGNSA. V was shortened by 2 bases and J by 0 bases, with 8 bases between the two germline ends. In DNA, the CDR3 is TGTGCCAGCAGCTTATGGGTGAGCTCCTATAATTCACCCCTCCACTTT. As protein: CASSLWVSSYNSPLHF.

The rearrangement uses TRBV9 and TRBJ2-3, with D possibly being TRBD1 or TRBD2 (6 bases each). The length of the CDR3 is 14 residues. Per germline, CDR1 SGDLS and CDR2 YYNGEE. Trimming pared 4 bases from V and 1 base from J, leaving 10 bases between. CDR3 in DNA: TGTGCCAGCAGCCCCCGGGGGCGCACAGATACGCAGTATTTT. Translation gives CASSPRGRTDTQYF. Drawing the rest from reference TRBV9 and TRBJ2-3, the complete variable domain is DSGVTQTPKHLITATGQRVTLRCSPRSGDLSVYWYQQSLDQGLQFLIQYYNGEERAKGNILERFSAQQFPDLHSELNLSSLELGDSALYFCASSPRGRTDTQYFGPGTRLTVL.

In its sample, this clone was seen a few times. This chain uses TRBV6-5 with TRBJ2-5; D possibly matches TRBD1 or TRBD2 (5 bases each). V gave up 0 bases and J gave up 5 bases, with 13 bases separating them. CDR3 length: 15 residues. CDR1 and CDR2 from the germline V gene are MNHEY and SVGAGI. CDR3 residues: CASSYSRHWGETQYF. CDR3 coding DNA: TGTGCCAGCAGTTACTCTCGGCACTGGGGGGAGACCCAGTACTTC.

This clone was counted between two and nine times. The V call is TRBV7-2, the J call TRBJ2-1; no definite D call. V lost 7 bases to trimming and J lost 4 bases, with 17 bases between them. The CDR3 length is 15 residues. Germline V gene sequence: CDR1 SGHTA, CDR2 FQGNSA. The CDR3 DNA follows: TGTGCCAGCAACCCTCGGACGGGTAAATACAATGAGCAGTTCTTC. Amino acids: CASNPRTGKYNEQFF.

This clone has more than one count but fewer than ten. The chain carries TRBV5-1 and TRBJ2-7, with TRBD2 matching over 7 bases. The J segment lost 7 bases and the V segment lost 4 bases, leaving 14 bases of the junction unmatched. The CDR3 is 15 amino acids. Germline V gene lookup returns CDR1 SGHRS and CDR2 YFSETQ. CDR3 sequence: CASSPTMGGPGEQYF. CDR3 nucleotides: TGCGCCAGCAGCCCCACGATGGGAGGGCCGGGAGAGCAGTACTTC.

The chain couples TRBV2 to TRBJ1-1, with D hard to call. Trimming stripped 6 bases from V and 1 base from J, with 15 bases between. Germline V gives CDR1 SNHLY, CDR2 FYNNEI. CDR3 length: 15 amino acids. CDR3 nucleotide sequence: TGTGCCAGCAGGCCGGGCCCTAAGTCGAACACTGAAGCTTTCTTT. It yields the protein CASRPGPKSNTEAFF.

The rearrangement uses TRBV2 and TRBJ2-4; either TRBD1 or TRBD2 may supply D (5 bases each). This CDR3 is 14 amino acids long. The V and J ends lost 4 bases and 7 bases respectively, with 14 bases between them. Germline CDR1 SNHLY, CDR2 FYNNEI. The CDR3 DNA is TGTGCCAGCAGTGGGACTCTAGGGACGAACATTCAGTACTTC. It specifies CASSGTLGTNIQYF.

The table lists this clone with a few counts. This chain joins TRBV19 and TRBJ2-1; D tentatively reads TRBD1 or TRBD2 (5 bases each). This CDR3 region has 14 residues. The V and J ends lost 7 bases and 7 bases respectively, with 17 bases between them. Germline values: CDR1 LNHDA, CDR2 SQIVND (reference sequence). CDR3 sequence (DNA): TGTGCCAGTAACCAGGCCGGGGCCAGGAATGAGCAGTTCTTC. Its translation is CASNQAGARNEQFF.

In regard to this clone: The identical CDR3 is also encoded by other nucleotide sequences in the sample. The genes are TRBV25-1 and TRBJ1-5, with 10 positions matching TRBD1. Germline CDR1 MGHDK, CDR2 SYGVNS. J was trimmed by 2 bases and V by 1 base; bases with no gene match: 2. The CDR3 sequence is 16 residues long. The CDR3 sequence: CASSELGQGGNQPQHF. The CDR3 DNA follows: TGTGCCAGCAGTGAATTAGGACAGGGGGGCAATCAGCCCCAGCATTTT.